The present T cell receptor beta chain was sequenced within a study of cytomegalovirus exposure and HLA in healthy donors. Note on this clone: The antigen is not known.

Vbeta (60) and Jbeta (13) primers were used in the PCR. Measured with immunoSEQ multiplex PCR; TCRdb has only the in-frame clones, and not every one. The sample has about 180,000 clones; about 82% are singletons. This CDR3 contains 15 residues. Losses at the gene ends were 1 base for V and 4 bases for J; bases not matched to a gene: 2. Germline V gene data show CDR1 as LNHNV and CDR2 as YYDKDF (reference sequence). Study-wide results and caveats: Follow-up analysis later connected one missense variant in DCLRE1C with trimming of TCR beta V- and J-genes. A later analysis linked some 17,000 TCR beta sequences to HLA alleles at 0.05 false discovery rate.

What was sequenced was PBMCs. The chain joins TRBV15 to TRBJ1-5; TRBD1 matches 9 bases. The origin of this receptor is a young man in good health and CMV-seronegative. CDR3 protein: CATSRGQGGNQPQHF. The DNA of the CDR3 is TGTGCCACCAGCAGAGGACAGGGGGGGAATCAGCCCCAGCATTTT. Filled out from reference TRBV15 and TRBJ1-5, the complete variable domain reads DAMVIQNPRYQVTQFGKPVTLSCSQTLNHNVMYWYQQKSSQAPKLLFHYYDKDFNNEADTPDNFQSRRPNTSFCFLDIRSPGLGDTAMYLCATSRGQGGNQPQHFGDGTRLSIL.